This T cell receptor (beta chain) was observed in a study of TIL therapy for anti-PD-1-resistant metastatic lung cancer. About the research overall: Most patients had lung adenocarcinoma.

Time point reported: pre-treatment sample, taken before nivolumab and TIL therapy. Tumor tissue came from excised metastases, mostly pleural nodules or supraclavicular lymph nodes. Adults with stage 4 NSCLC were enrolled in a phase I trial. The V end lost 2 bases, the J end lost 3 bases, and 8 bases lay between the germline ends. This CDR3 has 14 residues. CDR1 and CDR2 (germline): MNHNS, SASEGT. The immunoSEQ assay was v3. Some clones are missing from TCRdb's copy, which holds only in-frame ones; the method was immunoSEQ multiplex PCR. The sample comprises around 100,000 clones, roughly 65% of which are singletons, and 11% rests with the top ten.

This receptor was identified in a person between 25 and 79 years old with non-small cell lung cancer. The rearrangement joins TRBV6-1 to TRBJ2-1; D is undetermined. The material sequenced was tumor tissue, taken at baseline. The CDR3 sequence: CASSELNSYNEQFF. The CDR3 DNA follows: TGTGCCAGCAGTGAACTGAACAGCTACAATGAGCAGTTCTTC.